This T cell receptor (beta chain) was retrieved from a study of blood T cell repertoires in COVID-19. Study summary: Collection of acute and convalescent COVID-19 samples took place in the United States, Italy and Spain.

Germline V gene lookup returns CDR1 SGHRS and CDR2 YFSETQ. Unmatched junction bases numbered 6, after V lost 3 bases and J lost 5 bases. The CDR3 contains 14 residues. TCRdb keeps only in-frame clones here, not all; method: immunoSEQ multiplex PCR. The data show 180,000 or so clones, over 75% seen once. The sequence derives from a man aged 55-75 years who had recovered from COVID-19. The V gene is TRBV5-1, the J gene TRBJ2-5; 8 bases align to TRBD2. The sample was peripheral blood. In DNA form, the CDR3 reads TGCGCCAGCAGCTCCGGGGGGGGATTGGAGACCCAGTACTTC. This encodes CASSSGGGLETQYF.